This T cell receptor beta chain was sequenced for a study of T cell responses to AZD1222 COVID-19 vaccine (dated by TCRdb to the early 2020s). For context, the study as a whole: TCR sequencing covered more than 230 trial participants: around 210 given two doses of AZD1222 and about 26 given two doses of MenACWY control vaccine. Trial participants were enrolled by age into 18-55, 56-69 and 70-plus year subgroups, with approximately 150, 30 and 60 TCR-sequenced participants respectively.

As regards this clone: Its recognized antigen is unknown. No base qualities exist here, and no much larger clone lies one base off it.

The CDR3 regions of human TCRbeta chains were analyzed by immunosequencing. The paper's data handling went like this. Repertoire TCRs were checked for matches against a reference library of SARS-CoV-2-specific TCRs that had been generated using the MIRA antigen-specificity platform. Breadth was defined as the fraction of unique TCRs that were SARS-CoV-2-associated. Depth was defined as the fraction of total T cells that were SARS-CoV-2-associated. Each spike-specific TCR was assigned to its reactive spike region and to a CD4 or CD8 class using the MIRA data. Log10-transformed breadth and depth values were compared by one-way ANOVA with Sidak's multiple comparisons tests. Not all clones reach the TCRdb copy of this immuneACCESS table, which keeps in-frame sequences only. Checked studies attribute under half of the gap to unresolved V genes and leave the rest unexplained. V and J calls plus clone size are reproduced from that table; the DNA served to infer D and trimming. This sample is represented by approximately 28,000 clones; over 80% of them were singletons. Over 7% of the sample is held by the ten biggest clonotypes.

Beyond this particular receptor, the publication reports: Most participants were white British and females outnumbered males, and the authors suggested that clonal diversity may have been underestimated. Only a handful of AZD1222 recipients were SARS-CoV-2 seropositive at baseline, limiting conclusions about previously exposed vaccinees. CD4 TCRs associated with the vaccine covered the entire spike protein, and the dominant responses were in regions 160-218 and 743-854. Because no samples from the day 14 peak response were available, repertoires could be characterized only after the peak T cell response. Reportedly, close to half of the unique spike-specific TCRs recognized epitopes lying outside the regions that are mutated in the B.1.351 and B.1.1.7 variants. A significant rise in spike-specific TCR breadth and depth was observed after two AZD1222 doses relative to day 0 and relative to MenACWY recipients. In the small 56-69-year group, the increase in depth fell short of significance, most likely because of low power.

The label giving this sample's time point can be read as: about 28 days (+/-7) after the second vaccine dose. AZD1222 recipients given second doses at about 4 weeks or at about 12 weeks were pooled, since spike-specific TCR depth and breadth were not found to differ between the two schedules. Samples from vaccinated people were obtained from the UK trials COV001 and COV002, which included a single-blind randomized controlled phase 2/3 trial of AZD1222 (ChAdOx1 nCoV-19) in healthy adults. Trial participant PBMC samples were collected at day 0 and day 28 after the second dose for TCRbeta chain sequencing. The V and J ends are trimmed by 4 bases and 0 bases, leaving 16 bases between them. The CDR3 sequence holds 16 residues, the cysteine and phenylalanine included. Only the CDR3 DNA stays, 48 bases, in frame from base 1. Per the germline V gene, SGHNT is the CDR1 and YENEEA is the CDR2.

Sequenced here: peripheral blood, sampled 28 days after the second AZD1222 dose. Recombination linked TRBV11-3 to TRBJ2-7; the D gene is perhaps TRBD1 or TRBD2, each of them matching over 5 bases. The TCR was taken from an adult who received the AZD1222 COVID-19 vaccine. The DNA is TGTGCCAGCAGCTCCGACGGGACCACTGTCTCCTACGAGCAGTACTTC. Its protein reads: CASSSDGTTVSYEQYF.